This T cell receptor (beta chain) comes out of a study of OX40 agonist ivuxolimab in advanced cancers. Whole-study results and caveats: There were also nonresponders showing low normalized T-cell clonal expansion. Patients who responded partially at 0.1-3.0 mg/kg showed clonal expansion ranking among the lowest.

The germline gives CDR1 SGHKS, CDR2 YYEKEE (reference sequence). V dropped 4 bases and J dropped 0 bases, with 8 bases sitting between them. The CDR3 consists of 13 residues. Assay: immunoSEQ multiplex PCR; the TCRdb copy retains only in-frame clones and omits some. Of over 75,000 clones in the sample, approximately 90% are singletons; the top ten hold roughly 1.1%. Concerning this clone: No antigen is known for it.

The chain joins TRBV5-5 to TRBJ2-7; D is uncertain. The sequencing used CD4+ or CD8+ T cells sorted from blood, collected in a trial of the OX40 agonist ivuxolimab. The TCR sequence derives from an adult with an advanced solid tumor such as melanoma, head and neck, liver or kidney cancer. The CDR3 DNA follows: TGTGCCAGCAGCGCCCTAAGCTCCTACGAGCAGTACTTC. Protein product: CASSALSSYEQYF.